This TCR beta chain comes out of a study of CD8+ T cells in alopecia areata. On the study more broadly: Administration of oral tofacitinib to treated patients was at 5 to 10 mg twice daily.

Findings and limits, study-wide: Elevated clonality characterized lesional scalp relative to normal scalp, particularly in alopecia totalis/universalis. Normal-skin resident alphabeta T cells also appear among scalp sample sequences.

cDNA prepared by RNA extraction and subsequent reverse transcription served as the template for sequencing. The assay was immunoSEQ multiplex PCR, and TCRdb's table has in-frame clones only and misses some. The sample gives roughly 130,000 clones, 45% to 65% of which show up once; 4.5% to 5.5% is in the top ten. CDR1 and CDR2 from the germline V gene are MDHEN and SYDVKM. Trimming took 5 bases from V and 2 from J; bases not matched to a gene: 10. There are 16 residues in the CDR3. Worth noting for this clone: No antigen is known for it.

The gene calls are TRBV28 and TRBJ2-7; 9 bases fit TRBD2. Sequencing was performed on CD4+ T cells sorted from blood, taken at week 0. This TCR came from a human donor with alopecia areata. CDR3 sequence (DNA): TGTGCCAGCAGTACCCCCTGGTTAGCGGGAGCCTACGAGCAGTACTTC. Its protein is CASSTPWLAGAYEQYF.